This entry lists 15 T cell receptor beta chains sequenced from one sample in a study of T-cell memory formation after mild COVID-19. One entry per CDR3 protein, called by TCRdb with MiXCR from the 5' RACE reads. The sample yields about 140,000 distinct CDR3 sequences, roughly 15% seen once. Source material: PBMCs or a T cell subset sorted from them (not recorded which). The receptors derive from an adult woman who had mild COVID-19 (a few samples of this study predate the infection). Cell type and time point are not known.

This clonotype occurred a few times. In nucleotides, the CDR3 is TGTGCCAGCAGCCCCGACGGACTAGGGTCCACCGGGGAGCTGTTTTTT. Residues: CASSPDGLGSTGELFF. The chain joins TRBV3-1 to TRBJ2-2, with 7 bases lining up with TRBD2. The CDR3 is 16 residues long. Germline assignment: CDR1 LGHDT and CDR2 YNNKEL (reference sequence). V shed 4 bases and J 4 bases; nucleotides not matched to a gene: 9.

This clonotype was counted a few times. This chain connects TRBV20-1 to TRBJ2-7; 9 nucleotides line up with TRBD1. Germline values: CDR1 DFQATT, CDR2 SNEGSKA (reference sequence). The junction had 7 bases not matched to a gene; V was cut back by 1 base and J by 3 bases. The CDR3 extends over 15 amino acids. The DNA for the CDR3 is TGCAGTGCTAGAGTCCCGGGACAGGGAGACTACGAGCAGTACTTC. Translated, it gives CSARVPGQGDYEQYF.

The chain uses TRBV7-9 and TRBJ2-7; 13 bases fit TRBD2. Germline loops: CDR1 SEHNR, CDR2 FQNEAQ (reference sequence). The CDR3 is made up of 17 amino acids. J was trimmed by 4 bases and V by 5 bases; bases with no gene match: 11. CDR3 sequence (DNA): TGTGCCAGCAGCCCACATGGGACTAGCGGGGTGGGGTACGAGCAGTACTTC. This sequence encodes CASSPHGTSGVGYEQYF.

This clonotype has more than one count but fewer than ten. CDR3 sequence: CASSPGTGFVTGELFF. The CDR3 DNA reads as TGTGCCAGCAGCCCCGGGACAGGGTTTGTCACCGGGGAGCTGTTTTTT. This chain links TRBV7-3 with TRBJ2-2, with 9 bases identical to TRBD1. CDR1 is SGHTA, CDR2 FQGTGA, per germline. There are 16 residues in the CDR3. The V segment lost 5 bases and the J segment 4 bases; nucleotides outside the gene matches: 8.

V and J are TRBV7-9 and TRBJ1-4, with 9 bases lining up with TRBD1. V gave up 3 bases and J gave up 4 bases; unmatched junction bases: 3. The CDR3 is 15 residues long. Looked up from germline, CDR1 is SEHNR and CDR2 is FQNEAQ (reference sequence). CDR3 sequence (DNA): TGTGCCAGCAGCTTGCGGGACAGGGTTAATGAAAAACTGTTTTTT. This translates into CASSLRDRVNEKLFF.

In this sample, this clonotype turned up a few times. The chain uses TRBV7-8 and TRBJ2-1; 8 bases are a match to TRBD2. The CDR3 is 15 amino acids. Trimming took 5 bases from V and 4 from J; bases not matched to a gene: 7. CDR1 and CDR2 (germline): SGHVS, FQNEAQ. CDR3 nucleotide sequence: TGTGCCAGCAGCCGAAGCGGGGGAAATTACAATGAGCAGTTCTTC. As protein: CASSRSGGNYNEQFF.

The chain carries TRBV27 and TRBJ1-2, with 8 bases that match TRBD1. The V gene's germline CDR1 is MNHEY and CDR2 SMNVEV (reference sequence). The length of the CDR3 is 15 residues. V gave up 2 bases and J gave up 8 bases; unmatched junction bases: 10. The CDR3 protein is CASSLISGGGYGYTF. The CDR3 coding sequence is TGTGCCAGCAGTTTAATATCAGGGGGCGGCTACGGCTACACCTTC.

V is TRBV4-3 and J is TRBJ2-1; D call uncertain. The V end lost 4 bases, the J end lost 7 bases, and 14 bases lay between the germline ends. The CDR3 extends over 14 amino acids. The germline V gene has CDR1 LGHNA and CDR2 YSLEER. The CDR3 sequence is CASSPYGPRNEQFF. CDR3 coding DNA: TGCGCCAGCAGCCCATACGGCCCCCGGAATGAGCAGTTCTTC.

J is TRBJ2-3 and V is TRBV5-4; D is possibly TRBD1 (6 bases). The CDR3 has 14 residues. In germline, CDR1 is SGHNT, CDR2 YYREEE (reference sequence). V dropped 1 base and J dropped 4 bases, with 10 bases sitting between them. The CDR3 sequence is CASSLRQGSDTQYF. DNA of the CDR3: TGTGCCAGCAGCTTGCGGCAGGGGTCAGATACGCAGTATTTT.

The chain recombines TRBV4-2 with TRBJ2-1; D is unclear. V lost 2 bases to trimming and J lost 5 bases, with 10 bases between them. The germline V gene has CDR1 LGHNA and CDR2 YNFKEQ. This CDR3 has 14 amino acids. The CDR3 nucleotides read TGTGCCAGCAGCCAACCCATTAGGGACAATGAGCAGTTCTTC. Its translation: CASSQPIRDNEQFF.

The chain carries TRBV6-2 or TRBV6-3 and TRBJ2-1; 9 bases agree with TRBD2. The CDR3 consists of 17 residues. The J segment lost 7 bases and the V segment lost 5 bases, leaving 15 bases of the junction unmatched. From germline, CDR1 is MNHEY and CDR2 SVGEGT. CDR3 DNA: TGTGCCAGCAGTCAGACTAGCGGAACGGCGTGGGGGAATGAGCAGTTCTTC. It codes for CASSQTSGTAWGNEQFF.

This chain joins TRBV20-1 and TRBJ2-3; D is undetermined. The CDR3 extends over 14 amino acids. V lost 0 bases, J lost 2 bases, and 9 bases lay in between. Germline assignment: CDR1 DFQATT and CDR2 SNEGSKA (reference sequence). CDR3 sequence: CSAREDEITDTQYF. The CDR3 nucleotides read TGCAGTGCTAGAGAAGACGAGATCACAGATACGCAGTATTTT.

The CDR3 loop is CASSYGIAGGPYEQFF. The CDR3 DNA sequence: TGTGCCAGCAGTTACGGCATAGCGGGAGGGCCCTATGAGCAGTTCTTC. This chain links TRBV6-2 or TRBV6-3 with TRBJ2-1; 11 nucleotides line up with TRBD2. The ends lost 2 bases at V and 8 bases at J; junction bases unmatched: 8. Germline V gene sequence: CDR1 MNHEY, CDR2 SVGEGT. The CDR3 extends over 16 amino acids.

In this sample, this clonotype turned up many times. The gene calls are TRBV12-3 or TRBV12-4 and TRBJ2-5; TRBD2 might be the D (5 bases). The CDR3 is 12 amino acids. Trimming removed 5 bases at V and 5 bases at J, with 9 bases between. The chain's CDR3 is CASSAEVETQYF. DNA for the CDR3: TGTGCCAGCAGTGCGGAGGTTGAGACCCAGTACTTC.

This clonotype appeared a few times. The chain uses TRBV7-9 and TRBJ2-4; TRBD1 or TRBD2 may be the D gene (5 bases each). V shed 2 bases and J shed 0 bases, with 14 bases lying between them. Germline V gene data show CDR1 as SEHNR and CDR2 as FQNEAQ (reference sequence). This CDR3 comprises 17 residues. The CDR3 DNA follows: TGTGCCAGCAGCTTAATCGAGGGGTCCCTAGCCAAAAACATTCAGTACTTC. Translated: CASSLIEGSLAKNIQYF.